Listed below are T cell receptor beta chains from one sample, sequenced in a study of blood T cell repertoires in COVID-19. This table comes from immunoSEQ multiplex PCR, and its TCRdb copy is limited to in-frame clones, with some not included. The sample consists of over 350,000 clones, around 87% of them appearing once. The sequenced sample consisted of PBMCs or T cells enriched from blood (not recorded which). Receptors originate from a woman aged 45-65 years who had recovered from COVID-19. Both conserved end residues are part of each CDR3. D genes are given only for firm matches. Size is stated for part of the rows, as once, few or many counts, or as a class when the clone is expanded.

j_call d_call clone_size v_call cdr3_aa cdr3_nt
TRBJ1-5 TRBD1 - TRBV10-3 CAISERGQGAGNQPQHF TGTGCCATCAGTGAGCGGGGACAGGGCGCCGGTAATCAGCCCCAGCATTTT
TRBJ1-2 TRBD1 - TRBV2 CASSDRDRAQHNYGYTF TGTGCCAGCAGCGACCGGGACAGGGCACAGCACAACTATGGCTACACCTTC
TRBJ1-1 - - TRBV5-8 CASSFSDSGKSGAFF TGTGCCAGCAGCTTCTCGGACAGCGGGAAGAGCGGAGCTTTCTTT
TRBJ1-5 - - TRBV19 CASSLGQGFNQPQHF TGTGCCAGTAGCCTCGGGCAGGGGTTCAATCAGCCCCAGCATTTT
TRBJ2-7 - once TRBV19 CASTGQSRGEQYF TGTGCCAGTACCGGACAGTCACGGGGCGAGCAGTACTTC
TRBJ2-2 TRBD2 - TRBV3-1/TRBV3-2 CASSPLAGDTGELFF TGTGCCAGCAGCCCCCTAGCGGGGGACACCGGGGAGCTGTTTTTT
TRBJ2-1 TRBD2 - TRBV4-1 CASSLAGGYNEQFF TGCGCCAGCAGCCTAGCGGGGGGCTACAATGAGCAGTTCTTC
TRBJ1-2 TRBD1 - TRBV4-1 CASSQSPGQPNYGYTF TGCGCCAGCAGCCAAAGCCCGGGACAGCCTAACTATGGCTACACCTTC
TRBJ1-3 - - TRBV7-9 CASSLARGSGNTIYF TGTGCCAGCAGCTTAGCGCGAGGATCCGGAAACACCATATATTTT
TRBJ2-1 - once TRBV6-5 CASSYSGGRNEQFF TGTGCCAGCAGTTATTCAGGGGGGAGAAATGAGCAGTTCTTC
TRBJ2-3 - - TRBV24-1 CATSDPGSTDTQYF TGTGCCACCAGTGATCCAGGTAGCACAGATACGCAGTATTTT
TRBJ1-2 - - TRBV28 CASRSEIYGYTF TGTGCCAGCAGGTCGGAGATCTATGGCTACACCTTC
TRBJ1-5 - once TRBV9 CASSVGVTSNQPQHF TGTGCCAGCAGCGTGGGAGTAACTAGCAATCAGCCCCAGCATTTT
TRBJ2-4 - - TRBV9 CASSVAGEVNIQYF TGTGCCAGCAGCGTAGCTGGGGAGGTAAACATTCAGTACTTC
TRBJ2-7 TRBD1 - TRBV2 CASHRQGMSHIPYEQYF TGTGCCAGCCACCGACAGGGGATGAGCCATATTCCCTACGAGCAGTACTTC
TRBJ2-5 - once TRBV12-1 CASSLPHTPQRGGLFRETQYF TGTGCCAGCAGCTTACCCCACACGCCCCAGCGGGGGGGCCTTTTTCGGGAGACCCAGTACTTC
TRBJ2-7 TRBD2 - TRBV7-2 CASSQAGYSYEQYF TGTGCCAGCAGCCAAGCGGGGTACTCCTACGAGCAGTACTTC
TRBJ1-2 - - TRBV7-2 CASSLDLGTHHGYTF TGTGCCAGCAGCTTAGACCTTGGGACACACCATGGCTACACCTTC
TRBJ2-7 TRBD2 - TRBV27 CASSLSSGGAYEQYF TGTGCCAGCAGTTTATCAAGCGGGGGGGCTTACGAGCAGTACTTC
TRBJ1-2 - - TRBV6-1 CASSDLGRLGYYGYTF TGTGCCAGCAGTGACCTGGGTCGGCTCGGGTACTATGGCTACACCTTC
TRBJ1-4 - many TRBV15 CATSGPHRVRAEKLFF TGTGCCACCTCAGGCCCCCACAGGGTACGTGCTGAAAAACTGTTTTTT
TRBJ2-7 TRBD2 - TRBV12-3/TRBV12-4 CASSPGTTYEQYF TGTGCCAGTAGCCCCGGGACTACGTACGAGCAGTACTTC
TRBJ1-5 - few TRBV19 CASSLTGYSNQPQHF TGTGCCAGTAGTCTAACAGGCTATAGCAATCAGCCCCAGCATTTT
TRBJ2-7 TRBD2 - TRBV2 CASSLGRGEYEQYF TGTGCCAGCAGTTTGGGCCGGGGGGAGTACGAGCAGTACTTC
TRBJ1-2 - - TRBV27 CASSSSPSGYGYTF TGTGCCAGCAGTTCCTCCCCCTCAGGCTATGGCTACACCTTC
TRBJ1-1 TRBD1 - TRBV11-2 CASSWVRQGGAFF TGTGCCAGCAGCTGGGTGAGACAGGGGGGGGCTTTCTTT
TRBJ1-2 TRBD1 - TRBV5-1 CASSPRDRDYGYTF TGCGCCAGCAGCCCCCGGGACAGAGATTATGGCTACACCTTC
TRBJ2-7 TRBD1 - TRBV7-9 CASSSGDSTEQYF TGTGCCAGCAGCTCCGGGGACAGCACAGAGCAGTACTTC
TRBJ1-1 - - TRBV19 CASSMNTEAFF TGTGCCAGTAGCATGAACACTGAAGCTTTCTTT
TRBJ1-4 - - TRBV10-3 CAIRGPAGEDEKLFF TGTGCCATCAGGGGACCCGCTGGGGAGGATGAAAAACTGTTTTTT
TRBJ1-5 - - TRBV12-5 CASGHSLQPQHF TGTGCTAGTGGTCACTCACTCCAGCCCCAGCATTTT
TRBJ1-4 - - TRBV18 CASSPQGGTNEKLFF TGTGCCAGCTCACCACAGGGAGGGACTAATGAAAAACTGTTTTTT
TRBJ2-5 - - TRBV19 CASSKGQGGWETQYF TGTGCCAGTAGCAAAGGTCAGGGTGGTTGGGAGACCCAGTACTTC
TRBJ1-5 - - TRBV30 CAWSVSDPARGQPQHF TGTGCCTGGAGTGTTAGTGACCCCGCCCGGGGTCAGCCCCAGCATTTT
TRBJ1-6 TRBD1 once TRBV5-1 CASSQGVRGTPLHF TGCGCCAGCAGTCAGGGGGTCCGGGGGACACCCCTCCACTTT
TRBJ1-1 TRBD1 - TRBV7-9 CASSRQGTDEAFF TGTGCCAGCAGCCGACAGGGTACCGATGAAGCTTTCTTT
TRBJ1-5 - - TRBV5-4 CASSLGPGNNQPQHF TGTGCCAGCAGCTTGGGGCCAGGGAACAATCAGCCCCAGCATTTT
TRBJ1-1 TRBD1 - TRBV9 CASSVEQGSTEAFF TGTGCCAGCAGCGTAGAACAGGGGAGCACTGAAGCTTTCTTT
TRBJ1-4 TRBD1 - TRBV7-2 CASRTGTGPNEKLFF TGTGCCAGCAGGACCGGGACAGGACCGAATGAAAAACTGTTTTTT
TRBJ1-5 - - TRBV27 CASSQGISNQPQHF TGTGCCAGCAGTCAGGGGATTAGCAATCAGCCCCAGCATTTT
TRBJ1-1 TRBD1 - TRBV6-5 CASTPPGTETEAFF TGTGCCAGCACTCCCCCCGGGACAGAAACTGAAGCTTTCTTT
TRBJ1-4 - - TRBV7-9 CASSPLIRTAANEKLFF TGTGCCAGCAGCCCACTAATAAGGACAGCTGCTAATGAAAAACTGTTTTTT
TRBJ2-6 - - TRBV6-6 CASSYGGTGANVLTF TGTGCCAGCAGTTACGGAGGAACTGGGGCCAACGTCCTGACTTTC
TRBJ2-5 - - TRBV29-1 CSVEDLFGVAPQETQYF TGCAGCGTTGAAGATCTTTTCGGAGTTGCCCCCCAAGAGACCCAGTACTTC
TRBJ1-2 - - TRBV28 CASSAEISYGYTF TGTGCCAGCAGTGCAGAAATCTCCTATGGCTACACCTTC
TRBJ1-2 TRBD1 once TRBV6-2/TRBV6-3 CASSYYPGQTFGGYTF TGTGCCAGCAGTTATTACCCGGGACAGACTTTTGGGGGCTACACCTTC
TRBJ1-2 - few TRBV28 CASGQTNYGYTF TGTGCCAGCGGACAGACTAACTATGGCTACACCTTC
TRBJ2-1 - once TRBV19 CASSIVEGNEQFF TGTGCCAGTAGTATAGTGGAGGGCAACGAGCAGTTCTTC
TRBJ1-3 - once TRBV7-9 CASSPNAGNTIYF TGTGCCAGCAGCCCTAATGCCGGAAACACCATATATTTT
TRBJ1-2 - - TRBV7-9 CASSLDWGRDNYGYTF TGTGCCAGCAGCTTAGATTGGGGCAGGGATAACTATGGCTACACCTTC
TRBJ2-2 TRBD1 - TRBV2 CASWTGGRIGELFF TGTGCCAGTTGGACAGGGGGGAGGATCGGGGAGCTGTTTTTT
TRBJ2-2 - - TRBV6-2/TRBV6-3 CASSSLQVGPGELFF TGTGCCAGCAGTTCCCTCCAAGTGGGGCCCGGGGAGCTGTTTTTT
TRBJ1-1 - once TRBV6-1 CASSEALGRTEAFF TGTGCCAGCAGTGAAGCGCTGGGGAGGACTGAAGCTTTCTTT
TRBJ2-1 TRBD1 once TRBV12-5 CASGETGGNEQFF TGTGCTAGTGGTGAGACAGGGGGCAATGAGCAGTTCTTC
TRBJ1-4 - - TRBV7-8 CASSQGDTNEKLFF TGTGCCAGCAGCCAAGGGGATACTAATGAAAAACTGTTTTTT